The following is a T cell receptor (beta chain) sequence with its context. The sample is drawn from a study of blood T cell repertoires in COVID-19. The wider study: Material from acute and convalescent COVID-19 was sourced from the United States, Italy and Spain.

Trimming pared 2 bases from V and 4 bases from J, leaving 14 bases between. The CDR3 totals 15 residues. Germline values: CDR1 MNHNY, CDR2 SVGAGI (reference sequence). Assay used: immunoSEQ multiplex PCR; TCRdb lists only in-frame clones, some missing. This sample has fewer than 150,000 clones, with roughly 86% found just once. The V gene is TRBV6-6, the J gene TRBJ1-1; D gene unclear. The TCR was taken from a human donor in a cohort sampled during active COVID-19. The material sequenced was peripheral blood. The CDR3 region is CASSYRAEGSTEAFF. CDR3 nucleotides: TGTGCCAGCAGTTACCGTGCGGAGGGAAGCACTGAAGCTTTCTTT.